A single sample is the source of the 21 T cell receptor beta chains below, sequenced in a study of blood T cell repertoires in COVID-19. Only in-frame clones appear in the TCRdb table, and some are missing; sequencing was by immunoSEQ multiplex PCR. This sample has 250,000 to 300,000 clones, with around 90% found just once. Input material: PBMCs or T cells enriched from blood (not recorded which). These receptors all stem from a woman under 40 who had recovered from COVID-19.

The rearrangement links TRBV5-1 to TRBJ2-7, with 11 bases aligning to TRBD2. The CDR3 covers 14 residues. V lost 2 bases, J lost 3 bases, and 1 base stayed unmatched. The germline gives CDR1 SGHRS, CDR2 YFSETQ. The CDR3 DNA reads as TGCGCCAGCAGCTTTGGGACTAGCGGCTACGAGCAGTACTTC. Its translation is CASSFGTSGYEQYF.

In the case of this clone: One junction end disagrees with the germline gene, perhaps due to a read error. The genes are TRBV30 and TRBJ2-7; weak D call: TRBD2 (5 bases). CDR1 and CDR2 from the germline V gene are GTSNPN and SVGIG (reference sequence). The CDR3 runs to 13 residues. The CDR3 nucleotides are TGCGCCCCCGGACTTCGTATGATCTACGAGCAGTACTTC. Protein: CAPGLRMIYEQYF.

CDR3: CASSQDFATSGSEQYF. DNA for the CDR3: TGCGCCAGCAGCCAAGATTTCGCGACTAGCGGGAGCGAGCAGTACTTC. The V call is TRBV4-3, the J call TRBJ2-7; TRBD2 aligns across 12 bases. The CDR3 is made up of 16 amino acids. CDR1 LGHNA and CDR2 YSLEER come from the germline V gene. After removal of 0 bases from V and 6 bases from J, the junction contained 6 bases not matched to a gene.

This chain connects TRBV30 to TRBJ2-7; possible D gene TRBD2, 6 bases. CDR1 is GTSNPN and CDR2 is SVGIG in the germline V gene (reference sequence). The V end lost 8 bases, the J end lost 0 bases, and 11 bases lay between the germline ends. This CDR3 has 12 amino acids. CDR3 protein: CAGDLSSYEQYF. CDR3 DNA sequence: TGTGCCGGGGACTTGAGCTCCTACGAGCAGTACTTC.

The chain recombines TRBV28 with TRBJ2-7; D unresolved. V was cut by 3 bases and J by 5 bases, with 11 bases left in between. Germline values: CDR1 MDHEN, CDR2 SYDVKM. This CDR3 has 13 residues. This chain's CDR3 is CASSFSPIHEQYF. The CDR3 DNA follows: TGTGCCAGCAGTTTCAGTCCCATACACGAGCAGTACTTC.

The chain recombines TRBV5-1 with TRBJ1-4, with D possibly TRBD1 on 6 matching bases. Trimming shortened V by 0 bases and J by 5 bases, and 14 bases separated the two germline ends. The germline V gene has CDR1 SGHRS and CDR2 YFSETQ. This CDR3 has 16 residues. In DNA, the CDR3 is TGCGCCAGCAGCTTGGACAACAGGGTGTGGAATGAAAAACTGTTTTTT. This sequence encodes CASSLDNRVWNEKLFF.

The chain links TRBV10-3 to TRBJ2-5, with D tentatively TRBD1 (6 bases). Between the trimmed V and J ends, which lost 1 base and 5 bases, there was a span of 20 bases. The CDR3 contains 17 residues. Germline CDR1 ENHRY, CDR2 SYGVKD. CDR3: CAISEWKGGVLQETQYF. CDR3 coding DNA: TGTGCCATCAGTGAGTGGAAAGGGGGAGTCTTACAGGAGACCCAGTACTTC.

This chain connects TRBV7-2 to TRBJ2-1, with TRBD1 identical over 9 bases. Losses at the gene ends were 4 bases for V and 9 bases for J; bases not matched to a gene: 7. The CDR3 is made up of 14 amino acids. Germline V CDR1 and CDR2: SGHTA, FQGNSA. The CDR3 region has the DNA TGTGCCAGCAGCTCAGGGACAGGGATAGGTGAGCAGTTCTTC. Its translation is CASSSGTGIGEQFF. Looking up the rest from reference TRBV7-2 and TRBJ2-1 gives the full variable domain: GAGVSQSPSNKVTEKGKDVELRCDPISGHTALYWYRQSLGQGLEFLIYFQGNSAPDKSGLPSDRFSAERTGGSVSTLTIQRTQQEDSAVYLCASSSGTGIGEQFFGPGTRLTVL.

The chain links TRBV12-5 to TRBJ1-1; possible D gene TRBD1, 5 bases. Deletions cut 2 bases from V and 1 base from J, with 14 bases between. This CDR3 has 16 residues. Germline-derived CDR1 and CDR2 are LGHNT and FRNRAP. CDR3 sequence (DNA): TGTGCTAGTGGTTTGTATTGGGAAAGGGGGAACACTGAAGCTTTCTTT. Protein product: CASGLYWERGNTEAFF.

The V call is TRBV12-3 or TRBV12-4, the J call TRBJ1-1; D is possibly TRBD1 (5 bases). The CDR3 extends over 13 amino acids. The ends were cut back, 5 bases at V and 4 bases at J, with 11 bases in the middle. For the CDR3, the DNA is TGTGCCAGCAGTCTGGGACTGGTCACTGAAGCTTTCTTT. Translated: CASSLGLVTEAFF.

The genes are TRBV27 and TRBJ2-1; TRBD2 is a possible D gene (5 bases). The CDR3 runs 15 residues. Trimming pared 0 bases from V and 9 bases from J, leaving 15 bases between. Germline values: CDR1 MNHEY, CDR2 SMNVEV (reference sequence). The CDR3 spells CASSLSGSIGSEQFF. The CDR3 nucleotides read TGTGCCAGCAGTTTATCGGGTTCCATTGGGAGTGAGCAGTTCTTC.

Only a few counts were recorded for this clone. This chain joins TRBV6-1 and TRBJ2-3; 13 positions match TRBD2. After removal of 3 bases from V and 4 bases from J, the junction contained 10 bases not matched to a gene. The length of the CDR3 is 18 residues. Germline V lookup: CDR1 MNHNS, CDR2 SASEGT. The CDR3 DNA reads as TGTGCCAGCAGTGACCCGGGACTAGCGGGGTACCACGCAGATACGCAGTATTTT. Its protein is CASSDPGLAGYHADTQYF.

V usage is TRBV6-5 and J usage is TRBJ1-1; no firm D call. The CDR3 contains 15 residues. Germline CDR1 MNHEY, CDR2 SVGAGI. Trimming cost V 6 bases and J 1 base, with 15 bases left between them. DNA for the CDR3: TGTGCCAGCAGACCACAGTTTATGAAGAACACTGAAGCTTTCTTT. Translated, it gives CASRPQFMKNTEAFF.

As DNA, the CDR3 is TGTGCCAGCAGCTTAGCGGGTAGGCTGGAGGTGGAGACCCAGTACTTC. Protein sequence: CASSLAGRLEVETQYF. This chain joins TRBV7-8 and TRBJ2-5; possibly TRBD2 for D (5 bases). V dropped 0 bases and J dropped 5 bases, with 16 bases sitting between them. The CDR3 is 16 amino acids. Germline V lookup: CDR1 SGHVS, CDR2 FQNEAQ.

This clone has only one observation. The chain couples TRBV10-3 to TRBJ2-2; D possibly corresponds to TRBD1 (5 bases). This CDR3 contains 15 residues. V shed 0 bases and J shed 7 bases, with 12 bases lying between them. In germline, CDR1 is ENHRY, CDR2 SYGVKD. The CDR3 nucleotides read TGTGCCATCAGTGAGTCGAGAACAGGCTTCGGGGAGCTGTTTTTT. Protein product: CAISESRTGFGELFF.

This clone was recorded a few times. This chain connects TRBV30 to TRBJ2-1, with D unclear. The germline V gene has CDR1 GTSNPN and CDR2 SVGIG (reference sequence). The CDR3 length is 16 residues. V lost 0 bases and J lost 0, with 12 bases in between. CDR3 residues: CAWSVRAISSYNEQFF. The CDR3 bases are TGTGCCTGGAGTGTAAGAGCCATATCCTCCTACAATGAGCAGTTCTTC.

This clone was recorded only once. J is TRBJ2-1 and V is TRBV29-1; 9 bases align to TRBD1. Germline lookup yields CDR1 SQVTM and CDR2 ANQGSEA. The CDR3 runs 13 residues. With V trimmed by 6 bases and J by 5 bases, 5 bases remained unmatched. The CDR3 loop reads CSVRDRVNNEQFF. CDR3 DNA: TGCAGCGTCCGGGACAGGGTCAACAATGAGCAGTTCTTC.

Here the CDR3 reads CASSLEGGEAFF. CDR3 sequence (DNA): TGCGCCAGCAGCTTGGAAGGGGGCGAAGCTTTCTTT. The chain has TRBV5-1 and TRBJ1-1; 7 nucleotides line up with TRBD1. The V gene end was trimmed by 0 bases and the J gene end by 8 bases; junction bases not matched to a gene: 1. Germline CDR1 is SGHRS and CDR2 is YFSETQ. This CDR3 has 12 residues.

The genes are TRBV19 and TRBJ2-1; 10 bases agree with TRBD2. Per germline, CDR1 LNHDA and CDR2 SQIVND (reference sequence). The CDR3 length is 13 residues. Trimming cost V 0 bases and J 15 bases; bases outside gene matches: 5. CDR3 nucleotide sequence: TGTGCCAGTAGTATAGACAGCGGGAGGGCCCGGTTCTTC. Translation: CASSIDSGRARFF.

This clone came up once. At the DNA level, this CDR3 is encoded by other sequences in the same sample as well. The chain links TRBV7-3 to TRBJ2-7; 7 bases align to TRBD1. The V gene end was trimmed by 1 base and the J gene end by 4 bases; junction bases not matched to a gene: 4. The CDR3 is 14 amino acids. Germline assignment: CDR1 SGHTA and CDR2 FQGTGA. The CDR3 region is CASSLSPGGYEQYF. The CDR3 nucleotides read TGTGCCAGCAGCTTAAGTCCAGGGGGTTACGAGCAGTACTTC.

V gene TRBV4-3 combines with J gene TRBJ2-7, with D perhaps matching TRBD2 (5 bases). Deletions cut 0 bases from V and 0 bases from J, with 9 bases between. The germline V gene has CDR1 LGHNA and CDR2 YSLEER. The CDR3 is made up of 15 amino acids. CDR3 in DNA: TGCGCCAGCAGCCAAGATGCGGGCGTCTCCTACGAGCAGTACTTC. As protein: CASSQDAGVSYEQYF.